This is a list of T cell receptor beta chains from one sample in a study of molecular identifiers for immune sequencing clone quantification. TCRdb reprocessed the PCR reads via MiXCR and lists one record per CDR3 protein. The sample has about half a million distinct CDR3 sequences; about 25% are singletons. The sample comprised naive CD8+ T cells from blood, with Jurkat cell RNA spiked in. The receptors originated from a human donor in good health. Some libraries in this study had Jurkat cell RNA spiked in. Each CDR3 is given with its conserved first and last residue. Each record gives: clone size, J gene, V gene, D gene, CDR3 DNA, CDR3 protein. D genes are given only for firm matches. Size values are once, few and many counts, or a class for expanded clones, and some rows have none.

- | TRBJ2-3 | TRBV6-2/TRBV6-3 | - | TGTGCCAGCAGTTTTGGGGTGGGACGCACAGATACGCAGTATTTT | CASSFGVGRTDTQYF
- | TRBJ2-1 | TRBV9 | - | TGTGCCAGCAGCCCACCGACAATAAACAATGAGCAGTTCTTC | CASSPPTINNEQFF
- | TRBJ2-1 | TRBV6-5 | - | TGTGCCAGCTGTCCCGCGGGGGCCCACAATGAGCAGTTCTTC | CASCPAGAHNEQFF
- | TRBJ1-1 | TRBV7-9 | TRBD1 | TGTGCCAGCACCCCCCCAGGGGGTCTAACTGAAGCTTTCTTT | CASTPPGGLTEAFF
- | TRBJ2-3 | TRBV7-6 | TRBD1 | TGTGCCAGCAGCTTAGGGACAGGAGATAGCACAGATACGCAGTATTTT | CASSLGTGDSTDTQYF
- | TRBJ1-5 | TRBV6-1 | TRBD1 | TGTGCCAGCACCCTGACAGGGGGCGGTCAGCCCCAGCATTTT | CASTLTGGGQPQHF
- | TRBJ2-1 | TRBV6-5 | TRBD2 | TGTGCCAGCAGTTACTCGAAACTAGCGGGAGGGCCTTATAATGAGCAGTTCTTC | CASSYSKLAGGPYNEQFF
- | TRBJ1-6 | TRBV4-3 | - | TGCGCCAGCAGCCAAGAGGGGACGGGGGGCCTTTCACCCCTCCACTTT | CASSQEGTGGLSPLHF
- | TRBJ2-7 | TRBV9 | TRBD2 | TGTGCCAGCAGCCCTCGACTAGCGGGCAGCTACGAGCAGTACTTC | CASSPRLAGSYEQYF
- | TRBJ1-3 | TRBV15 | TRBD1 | TGTGCCACCAGCAGAAGACAGGGTTCTGGAAACACCGTATATTTT | CATSRRQGSGNTVYF
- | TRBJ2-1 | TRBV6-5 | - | TGTGCCAGCAGTTACTCCCTGATACAGGGAGGCAATGAGCAGTTCTTC | CASSYSLIQGGNEQFF
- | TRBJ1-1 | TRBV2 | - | TGTGCCAGCAGTGGCCCATACGGGGGAACTGAAGCTTTCTTT | CASSGPYGGTEAFF
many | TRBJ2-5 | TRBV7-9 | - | TGTGCCAGCAGCATATCTAGCGCCCAAGAGACCCAGTACTTC | CASSISSAQETQYF
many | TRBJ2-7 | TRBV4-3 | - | TGCGCCAGCAGCCAAGATCCTAGCACTCTTCTACGGGGGTACGAGCAGTACTTC | CASSQDPSTLLRGYEQYF
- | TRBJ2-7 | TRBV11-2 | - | TGTGCCAGCGGCTTAACGTACGCGCAGTACTTC | CASGLTYAQYF
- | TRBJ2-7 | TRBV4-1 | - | TGCGCCAGCAGCCAAATCAGGACCGCAAGTGGGGGCGAGCAGTACTTC | CASSQIRTASGGEQYF
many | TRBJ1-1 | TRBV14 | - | TGTGCCAGCAGCCTACCAGGTCGGACAGCGGCTTTCTTT | CASSLPGRTAAFF
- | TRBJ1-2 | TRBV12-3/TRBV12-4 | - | TGTGCCAGCAGCAGGACCGAAAGCTGTGGCTACACCTTC | CASSRTESCGYTF
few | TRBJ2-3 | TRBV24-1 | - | TGTGCCACCAGTGATCATCTAATGATCTCAGATACGCAGTATTTT | CATSDHLMISDTQYF
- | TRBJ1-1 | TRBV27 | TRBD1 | TGTGCCAGCAGGGGGGGACAGGGTTTGAAGACTGAAGCTTTCTTT | CASRGGQGLKTEAFF
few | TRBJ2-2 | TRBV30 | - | TGTGCCTGGAGTGCCCTACGGGACACCAACGGGGAGCTGTTTTTT | CAWSALRDTNGELFF
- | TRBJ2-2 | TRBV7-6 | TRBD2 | TGTGCCAGCAGCTTAGCGGGAGGGTTTGGCGGGGAGCTGTTTTTT | CASSLAGGFGGELFF
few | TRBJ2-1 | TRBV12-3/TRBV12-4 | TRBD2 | TGTGCCAGCAGGGCGACTAGCGGGACTATCAATGAGCAGTTCTTC | CASRATSGTINEQFF
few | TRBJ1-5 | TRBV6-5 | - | TGTGCCAGCAAAGGACGGGGCAATCAGCCCCAGCATTTT | CASKGRGNQPQHF
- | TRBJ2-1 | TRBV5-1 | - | TGCGCCAGCAGCTCGCGGAGCTGCTACAATGAGCAGTTCTTC | CASSSRSCYNEQFF
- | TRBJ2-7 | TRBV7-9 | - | TGTGCCAGCAGCTTTCCTCACAGGTATCACGAGCAGTACTTC | CASSFPHRYHEQYF
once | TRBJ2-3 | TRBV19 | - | TGTGCCAGTAGCCCGCCCGGAGCTACGCAGTATTTT | CASSPPGATQYF
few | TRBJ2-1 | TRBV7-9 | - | TGTGCCAGCAGCCCAACAGTGTACAATGAGCAGTTCTTC | CASSPTVYNEQFF
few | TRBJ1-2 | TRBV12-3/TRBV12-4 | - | TGTGCCAGCAGCACGGACGGATATGGCTACACCTTC | CASSTDGYGYTF
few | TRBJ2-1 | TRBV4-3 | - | TGCGCCAGCAGCCAAGATCTCGCCCTAAACCTATACAATGAGCAGTTCTTC | CASSQDLALNLYNEQFF
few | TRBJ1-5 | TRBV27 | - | TGTGCCAGCAGTTTAAGGGGAGGGGGGAATAGCAATCAGCCCCAGCATTTT | CASSLRGGGNSNQPQHF
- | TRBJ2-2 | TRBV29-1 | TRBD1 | TGCAGCGTTGAGGGGACAGGGTGCACCGGGGAGCTGTTTTTT | CSVEGTGCTGELFF
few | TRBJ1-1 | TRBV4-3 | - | TGCGCCAGCAGCCATCCTGGGTCGGGGACTTCTGAAGCTTTCTTT | CASSHPGSGTSEAFF
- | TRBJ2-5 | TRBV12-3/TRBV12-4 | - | TGTGCCAGCACCCGAATGGGTCAAGAGACCCAGTACTTC | CASTRMGQETQYF
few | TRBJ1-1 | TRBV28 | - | TGTGCCAGCAGTTCAATCCGGGGAAGTGAAACTGAAGCTTTCTTT | CASSSIRGSETEAFF
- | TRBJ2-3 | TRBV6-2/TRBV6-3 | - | TGTGCCAGCAGGACGGCCGACGCACTTGTCGTGCCTCACACAGATACGCAGTATTTT | CASRTADALVVPHTDTQYF
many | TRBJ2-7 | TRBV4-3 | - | TGCGCCAGCAGCCAGTACAGGGCCAGCTCCTACGAGCAGTACTTC | CASSQYRASSYEQYF
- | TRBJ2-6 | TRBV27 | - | TGTGCCAGCAGTTCCCGGACCGATACCTCTGGGGCCAACGTCCTGACTTTC | CASSSRTDTSGANVLTF
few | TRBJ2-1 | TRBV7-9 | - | TGTGCCAGCAGCCACGTTGCGGAGGGGGAGCAGTTCTTC | CASSHVAEGEQFF
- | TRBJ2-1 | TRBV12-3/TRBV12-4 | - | TGTGCCAGCAGCCCCGCCGTCGTTGAGCAGTTCTTC | CASSPAVVEQFF
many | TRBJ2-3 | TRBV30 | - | TGTGCCTGGAGCCCTGACTGGGGGGAAGGTACGCAGTATTTT | CAWSPDWGEGTQYF
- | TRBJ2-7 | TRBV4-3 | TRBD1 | TGCGCCAGCAGCCAAGAAGGGACAGGGCTATTCTCCTACGAGCAGTACTTC | CASSQEGTGLFSYEQYF
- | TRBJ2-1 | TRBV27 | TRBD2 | TGTGCCAGCTGGGGGCTAGCGGGAGCGGTTGAGCAGTTCTTC | CASWGLAGAVEQFF
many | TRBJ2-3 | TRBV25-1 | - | TGTGCCAGCCACGATTGGGATACGCAGTATTTT | CASHDWDTQYF